Below, 23 T cell receptor beta chains from the same sample are listed, as sequenced in a study of T cells in Graves' hyperthyroidism and ophthalmopathy. Template material for amplifying TCR beta CDR3 regions consisted of RNA transcripts. The HTBI primer set served for first-round RT-PCR of the TCR CDR3. TCRdb fed the multiplex PCR reads into MiXCR, producing one record per CDR3 protein. The table lists about 300,000 distinct CDR3 sequences, 16% of them singletons, with roughly 31% in the top ten. Material for sequencing was blood. These receptors were collected from a man in his thirties or forties with Graves' hyperthyroidism.

In this sample, this clonotype turned up many times. The V call is TRBV20-1, the J call TRBJ2-1; unclear D gene. Germline V lookup: CDR1 DFQATT, CDR2 SNEGSKA (reference sequence). The CDR3 sequence is 12 residues long. Trimming took off 1 base at V and 9 bases at J, with 10 bases between the two ends. The CDR3 DNA follows: TGCAGTGCTAGAGCCAGCCTCCTTGAGCAGTTCTTC. Amino acid sequence: CSARASLLEQFF.

The chain joins TRBV5-6 to TRBJ2-1; D could derive from TRBD1 or TRBD2 (6 bases each). Germline-derived CDR1 and CDR2 are SGHDT and YYEEEE. V was clipped by 4 bases and J by 8 bases, with 13 bases between them. The CDR3 totals 13 residues. In DNA, the CDR3 is TGTGCCAGCAGCAAGGCCGGGGGCGATGAGCAGTTCTTC. Translating gives CASSKAGGDEQFF.

V gene TRBV5-5 combines with J gene TRBJ1-4; D possibly corresponds to TRBD1 (5 bases). Trimming stripped 0 bases from V and 5 bases from J, with 14 bases between. The CDR3 is 16 residues long. The germline V gene encodes CDR1 SGHKS and CDR2 YYEKEE (reference sequence). The DNA for the CDR3 is TGTGCCAGCAGCTTGGGTGATCTGGGGGAAAATGAAAAACTGTTTTTT. Its translation is CASSLGDLGENEKLFF.

In the case of this clonotype: The junction differs from germline at one of its ends, possibly a read error. V and J are TRBV29-1 and TRBJ2-7; maybe TRBD2 (6 bases). Germline CDR1 reads SQVTM; CDR2 reads ANQGSEA. This CDR3 is 14 amino acids long. The CDR3 DNA follows: TGCGGCGTTGAAGTCACGAGCGGAGGGTACGAGCAGTACTTC. It is translated as CGVEVTSGGYEQYF.

The sample holds many counts of this clonotype. The chain uses TRBV7-9 and TRBJ2-1; 7 bases agree with TRBD1. The V and J ends lost 4 bases and 5 bases, in that order; junction bases with no gene match: 5. The CDR3 sequence is 14 residues long. Germline lookup yields CDR1 SEHNR and CDR2 FQNEAQ (reference sequence). The CDR3 reads CASSYGTVDNEQFF. The CDR3 nucleotides are TGTGCCAGCAGCTACGGGACAGTAGACAATGAGCAGTTCTTC.

There are a few counts of this clonotype. The chain has TRBV6-5 and TRBJ2-1; D gene ambiguous. V was pared by 0 bases and J by 8 bases, with 14 bases between. Germline lookup yields CDR1 MNHEY and CDR2 SVGAGI. The CDR3 spans 15 residues. CDR3 sequence reads: CASSYSGLGGDEQFF. The CDR3 DNA is TGTGCCAGCAGTTACTCTGGGCTCGGCGGCGATGAGCAGTTCTTC.

This clonotype was detected ten times or more. The CDR3 DNA sequence: TGTGCCAGCAGTGTGCTGGGCAGGGAAGGGAGAATCAATGAGCAGTTCTTC. It translates to CASSVLGREGRINEQFF. The J gene is TRBJ2-1, the V gene TRBV28, with D perhaps TRBD1 or TRBD2 (5 bases each). The V gene's germline CDR1 is MDHEN and CDR2 SYDVKM. The V gene lost 5 bases and the J gene lost 6 bases, with 23 bases spanning the gap. The CDR3 length is 17 residues.

J is TRBJ2-3 and V is TRBV19; 10 bases agree with TRBD1. The V segment lost 9 bases and the J segment 4 bases; nucleotides outside the gene matches: 7. Looked up from germline, CDR1 is LNHDA and CDR2 is SQIVND (reference sequence). The CDR3 runs to 14 residues. CDR3 sequence: CASGGTGASDTQYF. The CDR3 bases are TGTGCCAGCGGGGGGACAGGGGCCTCAGATACGCAGTATTTT.

This clonotype occurred many times. This sequence joins TRBV11-3 and TRBJ1-1; 11 bases agree with TRBD1. Germline trimming cut 6 bases from V and 4 bases from J; bases unmatched to any gene: 13. Germline V gene data show CDR1 as SGHNT and CDR2 as YENEEA. The CDR3 is 17 residues long. CDR3: CASSSGQGATPTTEAFF. The CDR3 nucleotides read TGTGCCAGCAGTTCCGGACAGGGGGCCACCCCAACCACTGAAGCTTTCTTT.

CDR3 residues: CASSLYTDTGELFF. The CDR3 bases are TGTGCCAGCAGCTTATATACGGACACCGGGGAGCTGTTTTTT. This chain links TRBV7-9 with TRBJ2-2; D is undetermined. This CDR3 spans 14 amino acids. The V gene's germline CDR1 is SEHNR and CDR2 FQNEAQ (reference sequence). V lost 2 bases, J lost 3 bases, and 7 bases lay in between. The full variable domain, its missing parts supplied by reference TRBV7-9 and TRBJ2-2, is DTGVSQNPRHKITKRGQNVTFRCDPISEHNRLYWYRQTLGQGPEFLTYFQNEAQLEKSRLLSDRFSAERPKGSFSTLEIQRTEQGDSAMYLCASSLYTDTGELFFGEGSRLTVL.

This clonotype came up many times. The V gene is TRBV3-1, the J gene TRBJ2-1; 7 bases fit TRBD1. V lost 0 bases and J lost 7; bases outside the gene matches: 6. The CDR3 sequence is 15 residues long. From germline, CDR1 is LGHDT and CDR2 YNNKEL (reference sequence). The CDR3 is CASSQDYRGDNEQFF. CDR3 coding DNA: TGTGCCAGCAGCCAAGATTACAGGGGTGATAATGAGCAGTTCTTC.

This chain uses TRBV6-1 with TRBJ2-1; D unclear. The CDR3 runs to 11 residues. The V gene lost 10 bases and the J gene lost 6 bases, with 10 bases spanning the gap. Per the germline V gene, CDR1 is MNHNS and CDR2 is SASEGT. For the CDR3, the DNA is TGTGCCACCGCTTGGATCAATGAGCAGTTCTTC. Translation gives CATAWINEQFF.

Ten or more counts support this clonotype. The V and J genes are TRBV12-3 or TRBV12-4 and TRBJ1-1, with D possibly TRBD1 on 5 matching bases. The CDR3 is made up of 14 amino acids. Trimming cost V 5 bases and J 5 bases, with 15 bases left between them. The CDR3, as DNA: TGTGCCAGCAGTCCCCGGAGGGGAGGGACTGAAGCTTTCTTT. Translated: CASSPRRGGTEAFF.

As regards this clonotype: A much larger clone lies a single base off, so this may be a read error. This chain uses TRBV12-3 or TRBV12-4 with TRBJ2-3; D is uncertain. This CDR3 spans 13 amino acids. DNA for the CDR3: TGTGCCAGCAGACAAAGCGAAACAGATACGCGGTATTTT. This sequence encodes CASRQSETDTRYF.

The chain has TRBV15 and TRBJ2-5; D unresolved. Trimming shortened V by 3 bases and J by 3 bases, and 5 bases separated the two germline ends. CDR1 is LNHNV, CDR2 YYDKDF, per germline (reference sequence). This CDR3 has 12 amino acids. For the CDR3, the DNA is TGTGCCACCAGCAGTGAAGAAGAGACCCAGTACTTC. It specifies CATSSEEETQYF.

This sequence joins TRBV19 and TRBJ2-2; D tentatively fits TRBD1 or TRBD2 (5 bases each). This CDR3 comprises 17 residues. V was pared by 3 bases and J by 1 base, with 15 bases between. Germline V CDR1 and CDR2: LNHDA, SQIVND (reference sequence). The CDR3 spells CASSIPTTEGNTGELFF. The CDR3 DNA follows: TGTGCCAGTAGTATTCCCACGACAGAGGGGAACACCGGGGAGCTGTTTTTT.

The chain recombines TRBV2 with TRBJ1-4; D unclear. This CDR3 region has 15 residues. Germline V gene data show CDR1 as SNHLY and CDR2 as FYNNEI. V gave up 6 bases and J gave up 0 bases, with 11 bases separating them. CDR3 coding DNA: TGTGCCAGCAGCCTATTGGGTGCAACTAATGAAAAACTGTTTTTT. This sequence encodes CASSLLGATNEKLFF.

The V call is TRBV5-6, the J call TRBJ1-6, with 7 bases that match TRBD1. In germline, CDR1 is SGHDT, CDR2 YYEEEE. The CDR3 extends over 14 amino acids. The junction had 8 bases not matched to a gene; V was cut back by 4 bases and J by 10 bases. The CDR3 loop is CASSPDRFGSPLHF. The CDR3 nucleotides are TGTGCCAGCAGCCCGGACAGGTTCGGCTCACCCCTCCACTTT.

This clonotype came up many times. The rearrangement uses TRBV12-3 or TRBV12-4 and TRBJ2-1; 12 positions match TRBD2. The CDR3 totals 14 residues. Trimming at V came to 5 bases and at J to 7 bases, leaving 3 bases not matched to a gene. This CDR3 reads CASSRTSGINEQFF. CDR3 DNA: TGTGCCAGCAGTCGGACTAGCGGGATAAATGAGCAGTTCTTC.

In this sample, this clonotype turned up a few times. The chain uses TRBV29-1 and TRBJ2-5; 9 bases map to TRBD2. The CDR3 is made up of 13 amino acids. Germline V gives CDR1 SQVTM, CDR2 ANQGSEA. V was clipped by 3 bases and J by 7 bases; unmatched bases: 6. As DNA, the CDR3 is TGCAGCGTTGAGGCGGGAGGGGTCGGGACCCAGTACTTC. Protein: CSVEAGGVGTQYF. Full variable domain (rest looked up from reference TRBV29-1 and TRBJ2-5): SAVISQKPSRDICQRGTSLTIQCQVDSQVTMMFWYRQQPGQSLTLIATANQGSEATYESGFVIDKFPISRPNLTFSTLTVSNMSPEDSSIYLCSVEAGGVGTQYFGPGTRLLVL.

This clonotype was detected ten times or more. The CDR3 protein is CASGPAEPSSYNEQFF. The CDR3 coding sequence is TGTGCCAGCGGCCCTGCTGAGCCAAGCTCCTACAATGAGCAGTTCTTC. This chain connects TRBV12-3 or TRBV12-4 to TRBJ2-1, with D hard to call. The CDR3 spans 16 residues. Trimming shortened V by 8 bases and J by 0 bases, and 17 bases separated the two germline ends.

Many counts were recorded for this clonotype. The genes are TRBV12-3 or TRBV12-4 and TRBJ2-5; D call uncertain. This CDR3 has 13 amino acids. V was trimmed by 4 bases and J by 1 base, leaving 7 bases between them. The CDR3 nucleotides are TGTGCCAGCAGTTCCCCCGGCCAAGAGACCCAGTACTTC. This translates into CASSSPGQETQYF.

A word on this clonotype: Given a much more abundant clone one base away, this may be a read error. V and J are TRBV29-1 and TRBJ2-2; 8 positions match TRBD2. J gave up 3 bases and V 8 bases, and 8 bases lay outside the gene matches. CDR1 is SQVTM and CDR2 is ANQGSEA in the germline V gene. This CDR3 is built from 14 residues. In DNA, the CDR3 is TGCAGCATTCGGGGCGGGAGGTACACCGGGGAGCTGTTTTTT. Translation gives CSIRGGRYTGELFF.